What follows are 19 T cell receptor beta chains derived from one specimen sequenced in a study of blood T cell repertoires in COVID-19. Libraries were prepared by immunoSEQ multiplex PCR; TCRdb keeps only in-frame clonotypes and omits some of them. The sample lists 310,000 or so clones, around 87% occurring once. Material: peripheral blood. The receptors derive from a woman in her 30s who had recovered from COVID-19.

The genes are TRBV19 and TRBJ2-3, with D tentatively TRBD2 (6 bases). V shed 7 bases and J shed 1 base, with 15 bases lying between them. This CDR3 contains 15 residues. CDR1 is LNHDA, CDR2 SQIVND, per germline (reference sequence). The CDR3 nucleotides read TGTGCCAGTACCCGTTTAGCGGAGGGCACAGATACGCAGTATTTT. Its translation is CASTRLAEGTDTQYF.

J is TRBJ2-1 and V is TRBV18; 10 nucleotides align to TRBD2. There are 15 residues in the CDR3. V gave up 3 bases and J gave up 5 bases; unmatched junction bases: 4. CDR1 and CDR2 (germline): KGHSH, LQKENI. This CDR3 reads CASSPQSGRDNEQFF. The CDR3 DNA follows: TGTGCCAGCTCACCCCAAAGCGGGAGGGACAATGAGCAGTTCTTC. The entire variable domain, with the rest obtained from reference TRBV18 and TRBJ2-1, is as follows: NAGVMQNPRHLVRRRGQEARLRCSPMKGHSHVYWYRQLPEEGLKFMVYLQKENIIDESGMPKERFSAEFPKEGPSILRIQQVVRGDSAAYFCASSPQSGRDNEQFFGPGTRLTVL.

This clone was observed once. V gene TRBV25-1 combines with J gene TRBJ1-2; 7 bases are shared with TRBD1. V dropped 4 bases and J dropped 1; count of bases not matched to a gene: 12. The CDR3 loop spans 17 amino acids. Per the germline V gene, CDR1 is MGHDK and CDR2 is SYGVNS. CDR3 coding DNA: TGTGCCAGCAGTGGTCCGTCCGGGACAGTCTTTAACTATGGCTACACCTTC. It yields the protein CASSGPSGTVFNYGYTF.

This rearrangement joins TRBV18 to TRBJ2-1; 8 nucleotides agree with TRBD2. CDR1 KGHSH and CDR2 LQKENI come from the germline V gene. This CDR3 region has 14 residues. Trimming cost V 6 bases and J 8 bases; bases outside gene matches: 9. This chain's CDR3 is CASSEGLGGDEQFF. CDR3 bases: TGTGCCAGCTCGGAGGGACTAGGGGGAGATGAGCAGTTCTTC.

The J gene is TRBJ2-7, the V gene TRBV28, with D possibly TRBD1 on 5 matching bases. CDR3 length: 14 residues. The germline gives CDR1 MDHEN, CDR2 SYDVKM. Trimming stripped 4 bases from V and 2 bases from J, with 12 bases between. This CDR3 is CASSSGKGTYEQYF. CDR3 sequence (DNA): TGTGCCAGCAGTTCAGGGAAGGGGACCTACGAGCAGTACTTC.

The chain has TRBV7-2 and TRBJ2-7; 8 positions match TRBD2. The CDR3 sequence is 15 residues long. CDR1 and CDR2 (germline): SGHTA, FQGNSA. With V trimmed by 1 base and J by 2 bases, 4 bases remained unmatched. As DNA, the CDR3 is TGTGCCAGCAGCTTAGTCTTTAGCGGGGCCTACGAGCAGTACTTC. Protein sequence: CASSLVFSGAYEQYF.

CDR3 in DNA: TGTGCCAGCAGTGAGACAGGGAATGGCTACACCTTC. It is translated as CASSETGNGYTF. The chain joins TRBV28 to TRBJ1-2; 7 bases agree with TRBD1. CDR1 and CDR2 (germline): MDHEN, SYDVKM. The CDR3 consists of 12 residues. V lost 5 bases and J lost 6; bases outside the gene matches: 3.

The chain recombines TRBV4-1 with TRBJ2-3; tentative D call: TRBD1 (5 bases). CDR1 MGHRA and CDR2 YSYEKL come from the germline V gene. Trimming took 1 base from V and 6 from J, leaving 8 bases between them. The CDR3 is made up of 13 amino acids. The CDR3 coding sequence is TGCGCCAGCAGCCAAGCAGGGCCCGATACGCAGTATTTT. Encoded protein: CASSQAGPDTQYF.

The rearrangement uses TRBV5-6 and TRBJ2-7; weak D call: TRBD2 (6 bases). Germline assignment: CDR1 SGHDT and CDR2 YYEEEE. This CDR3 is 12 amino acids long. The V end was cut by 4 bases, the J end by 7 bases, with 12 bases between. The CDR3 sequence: CASSTRGREQYF. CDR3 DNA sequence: TGTGCCAGCAGCACGAGAGGGAGGGAGCAGTACTTC.

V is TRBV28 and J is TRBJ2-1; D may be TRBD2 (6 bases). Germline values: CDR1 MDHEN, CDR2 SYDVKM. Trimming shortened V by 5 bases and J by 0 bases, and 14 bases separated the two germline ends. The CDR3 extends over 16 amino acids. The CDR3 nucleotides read TGTGCCAGCAGTCCCGGCGGGGCTAGCTCCTACAATGAGCAGTTCTTC. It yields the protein CASSPGGASSYNEQFF.

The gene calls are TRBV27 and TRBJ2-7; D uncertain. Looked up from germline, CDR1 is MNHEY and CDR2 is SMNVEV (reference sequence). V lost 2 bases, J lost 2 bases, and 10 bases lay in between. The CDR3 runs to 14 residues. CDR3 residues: CASSLRRVAYEQYF. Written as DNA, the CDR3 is TGTGCCAGCAGTTTAAGACGGGTTGCCTACGAGCAGTACTTC.

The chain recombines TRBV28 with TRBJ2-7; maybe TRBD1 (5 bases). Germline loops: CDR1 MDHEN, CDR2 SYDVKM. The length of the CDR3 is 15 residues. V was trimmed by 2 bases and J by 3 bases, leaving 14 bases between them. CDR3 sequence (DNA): TGTGCCAGCAGTTTAGTCCGGGTGGGGCACTACGAGCAGTACTTC. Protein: CASSLVRVGHYEQYF.

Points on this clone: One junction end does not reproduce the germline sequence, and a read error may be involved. This CDR3 is CASSPGDARREPRTGGVF. The CDR3 nucleotides read TGCGCCAGCAGTCCCGGGGACGCGCGGCGTGAACCTCGGACGGGGGGCGTATTT. This sequence joins TRBV4-1 and TRBJ1-1; tentative D call: TRBD1 (6 bases). The CDR3 runs 18 residues. Germline CDR1 is MGHRA and CDR2 is YSYEKL.

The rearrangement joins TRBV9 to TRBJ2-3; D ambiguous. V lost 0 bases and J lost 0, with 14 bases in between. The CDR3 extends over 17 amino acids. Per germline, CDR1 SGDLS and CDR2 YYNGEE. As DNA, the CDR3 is TGTGCCAGCAGCGTAGAGCCTGGTACGCTCAGCACAGATACGCAGTATTTT. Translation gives CASSVEPGTLSTDTQYF.

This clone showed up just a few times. The CDR3, as DNA: TGTGCCAGCTCACTTAAGGGGGAGCAGTACTTC. The encoded protein is CASSLKGEQYF. V and J are TRBV18 and TRBJ2-7; possible D gene TRBD1, 5 bases. V was cut by 4 bases and J by 7 bases, with 8 bases left in between. The CDR3 has 11 amino acids. Germline CDR1 KGHSH, CDR2 LQKENI.

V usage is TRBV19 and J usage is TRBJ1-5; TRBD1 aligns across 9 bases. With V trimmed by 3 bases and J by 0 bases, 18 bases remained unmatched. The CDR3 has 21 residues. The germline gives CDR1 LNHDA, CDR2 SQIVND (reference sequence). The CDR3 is CASSIRPKTGGLFYSNQPQHF. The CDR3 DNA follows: TGTGCCAGTAGTATCCGCCCGAAAACAGGGGGCCTATTCTATAGCAATCAGCCCCAGCATTTT.

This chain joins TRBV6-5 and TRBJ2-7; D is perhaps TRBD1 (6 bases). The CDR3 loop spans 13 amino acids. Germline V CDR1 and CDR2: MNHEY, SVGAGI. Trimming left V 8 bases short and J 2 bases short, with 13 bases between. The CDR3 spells CASGATGPYEQYF. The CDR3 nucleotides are TGTGCCAGCGGGGCGACAGGACCCTACGAGCAGTACTTC.

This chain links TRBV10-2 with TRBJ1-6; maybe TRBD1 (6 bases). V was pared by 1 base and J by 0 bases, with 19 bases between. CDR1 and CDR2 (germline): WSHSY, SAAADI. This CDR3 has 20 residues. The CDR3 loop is CASSEWVGAPQSSYNSPLHF. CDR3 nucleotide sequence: TGCGCCAGCAGTGAGTGGGTGGGGGCCCCCCAGAGCTCCTATAATTCACCCCTCCACTTT.

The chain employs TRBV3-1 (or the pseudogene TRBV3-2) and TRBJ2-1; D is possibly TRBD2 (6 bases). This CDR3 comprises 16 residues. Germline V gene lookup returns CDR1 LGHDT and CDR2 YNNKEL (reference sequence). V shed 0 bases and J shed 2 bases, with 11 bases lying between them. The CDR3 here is CASSQDLGTPYNEQFF. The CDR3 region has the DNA TGTGCCAGCAGCCAAGATTTAGGGACTCCCTACAATGAGCAGTTCTTC.